The T cell receptor (beta chain) described here comes from a study of T-cell reconstitution after alpha-beta-depleted transplantation in children. About this clonotype itself: A much larger clone differs by one base, so this may be a read error.

Preparing the TCRbeta library involved the use of unique molecular identifiers. Using its own MiXCR run on the PCR reads, TCRdb lists one record per CDR3 protein. The top ten hold about 2.6% of the sample, which has about 230,000 distinct CDR3 sequences, around 12% seen once. The CDR3 totals 16 residues. Source: PBMCs from the stem cell graft donor, taken from the stem cell graft. The receptor was derived from a human donor who donated a stem cell graft to a child with acute lymphoblastic leukemia. J is TRBJ2-2 and V is TRBV12-3 or TRBV12-4; TRBD1 might be the D (6 bases). The CDR3 DNA reads as TGTGCCAGCAGCGGACCGTGGACAGAGAACACCGGGGACCTGTTTTTT. Its protein is CASSGPWTENTGDLFF.